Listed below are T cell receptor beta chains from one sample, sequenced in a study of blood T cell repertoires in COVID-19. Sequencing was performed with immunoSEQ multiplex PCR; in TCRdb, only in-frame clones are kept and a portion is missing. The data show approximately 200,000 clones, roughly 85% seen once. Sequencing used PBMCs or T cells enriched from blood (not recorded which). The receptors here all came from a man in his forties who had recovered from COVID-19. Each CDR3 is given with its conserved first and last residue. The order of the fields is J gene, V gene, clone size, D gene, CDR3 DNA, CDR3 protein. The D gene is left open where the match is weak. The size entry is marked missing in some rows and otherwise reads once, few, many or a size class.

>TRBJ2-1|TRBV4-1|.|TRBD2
TGCGCCAGCAGCCCGGCCGGACTAGGTCCGAATGAGCAGTTCTTC
CASSPAGLGPNEQFF
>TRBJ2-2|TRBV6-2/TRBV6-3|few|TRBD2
TGTGCCAGCAGCGACTGGGGACTAGCGGGAGTATCCGGGGAGCTGTTTTTT
CASSDWGLAGVSGELFF
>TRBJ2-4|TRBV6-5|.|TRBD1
TGTGCCAGCAGTACCCCCGGGCAGGGGGCGCGTTGGTACTTC
CASSTPGQGARWYF
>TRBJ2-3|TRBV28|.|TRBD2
TGTGCCAGCAGTCCCGACGGGGGGGGGACAGATACGCAGTATTTT
CASSPDGGGTDTQYF
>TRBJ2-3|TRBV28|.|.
TGTGCCAGCAACCCCGAATTGTGGCCCGCTACGCAGTATTTT
CASNPELWPATQYF
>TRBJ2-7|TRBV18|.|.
TGTGCCAGCTCTGAAAGGAGAGGAGGGGAGCAGTACTTC
CASSERRGGEQYF
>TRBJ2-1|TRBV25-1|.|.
TGTGCCAGCAGTGACGGCAGGTTGGCCTACAATGAGCAGTTCTTC
CASSDGRLAYNEQFF
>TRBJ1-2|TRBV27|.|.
TGTGCCAGCAGTTTACGAACAGGGCCGGCGGTGGACTATGGCTACACCTTC
CASSLRTGPAVDYGYTF
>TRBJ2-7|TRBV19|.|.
TGTGCCAGTAGTTTCCGGGGGTCCTACGAGCAGTACTTC
CASSFRGSYEQYF
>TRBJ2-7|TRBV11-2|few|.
TGTGCCAGCAGGAACAGGTACCACGAGCAGTACTTC
CASRNRYHEQYF
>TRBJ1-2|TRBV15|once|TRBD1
TGTGCCACCAGCAGAGGCAAGACAGGGACAAGCAACTATGGCTACACCTTC
CATSRGKTGTSNYGYTF